Shown below are 22 T cell receptor beta chains from a single sample sequenced in a study of blood T cell repertoires in COVID-19. Measured with immunoSEQ multiplex PCR; TCRdb has only the in-frame clones, and not every one. The profile covers 40,000 to 45,000 clones, with roughly three quarters appearing a single time and roughly a quarter taken by the ten largest. The specimen was peripheral blood. Source of these receptors: a man at least 80 years old with acute or convalescent COVID-19.

This clone has more than one count but fewer than ten. The rearrangement links TRBV7-9 to TRBJ2-7; tentatively, D is TRBD2 (5 bases). V lost 1 base to trimming and J lost 0 bases, with 13 bases between them. From germline, CDR1 is SEHNR and CDR2 FQNEAQ (reference sequence). This CDR3 contains 16 residues. CDR3 in amino acids: CASSLVERHLSYEQYF. The CDR3 DNA reads TGTGCCAGCAGCTTAGTTGAGCGGCACCTCTCCTACGAGCAGTACTTC.

This clone qualifies as medium-sized. The chain uses TRBV6-6 and TRBJ2-5; 11 nucleotides line up with TRBD2. This CDR3 contains 15 residues. Trimming at V came to 0 bases and at J to 4 bases, leaving 1 base not matched to a gene. In germline, CDR1 is MNHNY, CDR2 SVGAGI (reference sequence). The CDR3 sequence: CASSYSLAGGETQYF. CDR3 nucleotide sequence: TGTGCCAGCAGTTACTCGCTAGCGGGGGGAGAGACCCAGTACTTC.

The gene calls are TRBV5-1 and TRBJ2-7; D remains unclear. V shed 4 bases and J shed 0 bases, with 11 bases lying between them. Germline V CDR1 and CDR2: SGHRS, YFSETQ. CDR3 length equals 14 residues. This CDR3 reads CASSQLPDSYEQYF. CDR3 in DNA: TGCGCCAGCAGCCAGTTGCCTGACTCCTACGAGCAGTACTTC.

The chain recombines TRBV21-1 with TRBJ1-1. TRBV21-1 is assigned pseudogene status. The CDR3 spans 20 residues. The CDR3 loop reads CASSKSGSQERQGMNTEAFF. CDR3 DNA sequence: TGTGCCAGCAGCAAGTCTGGGAGCCAGGAGAGGCAAGGGATGAACACTGAAGCTTTCTTT.

This chain joins TRBV9 and TRBJ2-1; D is possibly TRBD1 (6 bases). The CDR3 consists of 14 residues. Trimming took off 0 bases at V and 7 bases at J, with 11 bases between the two ends. CDR1 and CDR2 (germline): SGDLS, YYNGEE. This CDR3 is CASSVGGPGNEQFF. The CDR3 nucleotides are TGTGCCAGCAGCGTAGGGGGGCCGGGGAATGAGCAGTTCTTC. The full variable domain, with the rest looked up from reference TRBV9 and TRBJ2-1, is DSGVTQTPKHLITATGQRVTLRCSPRSGDLSVYWYQQSLDQGLQFLIQYYNGEERAKGNILERFSAQQFPDLHSELNLSSLELGDSALYFCASSVGGPGNEQFFGPGTRLTVL.

This clone occurred once. The chain recombines TRBV7-2 with TRBJ1-2, with D possibly matching TRBD1 (5 bases). Germline-derived CDR1 and CDR2 are SGHTA and FQGNSA. The CDR3 has 15 residues. Trimming stripped 1 base from V and 1 base from J, with 10 bases between. The CDR3 region has the DNA TGTGCCAGCAGCTTAGTTGCAGGGAATAACTATGGCTACACCTTC. Encoded protein: CASSLVAGNNYGYTF.

V and J are TRBV28 and TRBJ1-2; D is ambiguous. V lost 5 bases to trimming and J lost 8 bases, with 18 bases between them. CDR3 length: 14 amino acids. Germline V gene data show CDR1 as MDHEN and CDR2 as SYDVKM. CDR3 residues: CASSLGDTVGGYTF. CDR3 in DNA: TGTGCCAGCAGTCTCGGAGATACGGTCGGCGGCTACACCTTC.

J is TRBJ1-3 and V is TRBV5-1; D is unresolved. Germline CDR1 reads SGHRS; CDR2 reads YFSETQ. Trimming removed 0 bases from V and 0 bases from J, with 7 bases in between. CDR3 length: 15 amino acids. CDR3 DNA sequence: TGCGCCAGCAGCTTGGGACGGGGCTCTGGAAACACCATATATTTT. Translation gives CASSLGRGSGNTIYF.

V usage is TRBV5-1 and J usage is TRBJ1-2; 8 bases are a match to TRBD1. The germline gives CDR1 SGHRS, CDR2 YFSETQ. The ends lost 0 bases at V and 8 bases at J; junction bases unmatched: 9. The CDR3 loop spans 15 amino acids. CDR3: CASSLGQGFIKGYTF. The DNA for the CDR3 is TGCGCCAGCAGCTTGGGACAGGGGTTTATTAAGGGCTACACCTTC.

This rearrangement joins TRBV5-6 to TRBJ2-2, with 8 bases identical to TRBD1. The CDR3 sequence is 16 residues long. CDR1 SGHDT and CDR2 YYEEEE come from the germline V gene. The trim removed 1 base at V and 4 bases at J, leaving 6 bases unmatched. The CDR3 DNA reads TGTGCCAGCAGCTTGTATCAGGGGGCGATCACCGGGGAGCTGTTTTTT. Encoded protein: CASSLYQGAITGELFF.

The chain links TRBV5-6 to TRBJ1-5; D ambiguous. The CDR3 consists of 13 residues. CDR1 SGHDT and CDR2 YYEEEE come from the germline V gene. V lost 3 bases and J 4 bases, leaving 8 bases between the germline ends. The CDR3 loop reads CASSSSQNQPQHF. CDR3 bases: TGTGCCAGCAGCTCATCCCAAAATCAGCCCCAGCATTTT. The full variable domain, with the rest looked up from reference TRBV5-6 and TRBJ1-5, is DAGVTQSPTHLIKTRGQQVTLRCSPKSGHDTVSWYQQALGQGPQFIFQYYEEEERQRGNFPDRFSGHQFPNYSSELNVNALLLGDSALYLCASSSSQNQPQHFGDGTRLSIL.

This clone was observed once. V is TRBV9 and J is TRBJ1-4; 11 bases map to TRBD1. CDR3 length: 14 amino acids. The germline V gene encodes CDR1 SGDLS and CDR2 YYNGEE. Trimming at V came to 4 bases and at J to 7 bases, leaving 3 bases not matched to a gene. The CDR3 here is CASSFGTGGEKLFF. For the CDR3, the DNA is TGTGCCAGCAGCTTCGGGACAGGGGGTGAAAAACTGTTTTTT.

The chain uses TRBV5-1 and TRBJ1-6, with a weak D call TRBD1 (6 bases). V lost 0 bases and J lost 7, with 14 bases in between. The CDR3 spans 16 residues. CDR1 is SGHRS and CDR2 is YFSETQ in the germline V gene. The CDR3 loop reads CASSLESGVGNSPLHF. CDR3 DNA: TGCGCCAGCAGCTTGGAGTCAGGGGTTGGGAATTCACCCCTCCACTTT.

The J gene is TRBJ2-5, the V gene TRBV12-3 or TRBV12-4; the match to TRBD2 covers 8 bases. The CDR3 runs to 13 residues. The trim removed 9 bases at V and 5 bases at J, leaving 8 bases unmatched. This CDR3 reads CASGPSGSETQYF. The CDR3 region has the DNA TGTGCCAGTGGTCCTAGCGGGTCTGAGACCCAGTACTTC.

This clone was seen once. The CDR3 loop is CASSYLSGGARETQYF. The CDR3 nucleotides read TGTGCCAGCAGTTACCTTAGCGGGGGGGCCCGAGAGACCCAGTACTTC. V usage is TRBV6-2 or TRBV6-3 and J usage is TRBJ2-5; 11 bases align to TRBD2. CDR1 is MNHEY and CDR2 is SVGEGT in the germline V gene. This CDR3 is 16 amino acids long. J was trimmed by 4 bases and V by 2 bases; bases with no gene match: 6.

This chain joins TRBV5-4 and TRBJ1-1; D not certain. Trimming pared 1 base from V and 0 bases from J, leaving 7 bases between. CDR1 and CDR2 (germline): SGHNT, YYREEE (reference sequence). The CDR3 sequence is 14 residues long. CDR3 nucleotide sequence: TGTGCCAGCAGCTTGACAGTGTTGAACACTGAAGCTTTCTTT. Its translation: CASSLTVLNTEAFF. The full variable domain, in which reference TRBV5-4 and TRBJ1-1 provide the parts outside the CDR3, is ETGVTQSPTHLIKTRGQQVTLRCSSQSGHNTVSWYQQALGQGPQFIFQYYREEENGRGNFPPRFSGLQFPNYSSELNVNALELDDSALYLCASSLTVLNTEAFFGQGTRLTVV.

The chain links TRBV6-1 to TRBJ1-1, with TRBD1 matching over 11 bases. This CDR3 is built from 16 residues. Germline V gene lookup returns CDR1 MNHNS and CDR2 SASEGT. V was clipped by 0 bases and J by 11 bases; unmatched bases: 11. CDR3 loop: CASSEASGQGVLRAFF. The CDR3 DNA follows: TGTGCCAGCAGTGAAGCGTCGGGACAGGGGGTTCTCCGGGCTTTCTTT.

The chain is built from TRBV9 and TRBJ2-2; 10 positions match TRBD2. Germline assignment: CDR1 SGDLS and CDR2 YYNGEE. Germline trimming cut 0 bases from V and 6 bases from J; bases unmatched to any gene: 5. This CDR3 has 16 residues. DNA for the CDR3: TGTGCCAGCAGCGTAGCTCCACTAGCGGGGCCCGGGGAGCTGTTTTTT. Amino acid sequence: CASSVAPLAGPGELFF.

This clone was counted a single time. The rearrangement links TRBV27 to TRBJ2-5; TRBD1 aligns across 8 bases. Unmatched junction bases numbered 12, after V lost 8 bases and J lost 4 bases. This CDR3 is 15 amino acids long. The germline gives CDR1 MNHEY, CDR2 SMNVEV (reference sequence). CDR3 DNA: TGTGCCAGCGGGAGGACAGGGCATCCACGAGAGACCCAGTACTTC. Translating gives CASGRTGHPRETQYF.

The chain has TRBV20-1 and TRBJ1-2; 9 bases match TRBD1. CDR1 and CDR2 from the germline V gene are DFQATT and SNEGSKA (reference sequence). With V trimmed by 6 bases and J by 7 bases, 3 bases remained unmatched. The CDR3 is made up of 11 amino acids. For the CDR3, the DNA is TGCAGTGCGGCACAGGGGGCTGGCTACACCTTC. It codes for CSAAQGAGYTF.

This clone came up once. The chain has TRBV19 and TRBJ1-1, with D possibly TRBD1 on 5 matching bases. This CDR3 spans 14 amino acids. Trimming took off 3 bases at V and 5 bases at J, with 13 bases between the two ends. The germline V gene has CDR1 LNHDA and CDR2 SQIVND (reference sequence). CDR3 nucleotides: TGTGCCAGTAGTATGCCCAGGGTTGGTACTGAAGCTTTCTTT. This gives the protein CASSMPRVGTEAFF.

The table lists this clone with a count of one. This chain connects TRBV2 to TRBJ2-7, with TRBD1 matching over 10 bases. There are 14 residues in the CDR3. Germline CDR1 SNHLY, CDR2 FYNNEI. J lost 5 bases, V lost 3 bases, and 4 bases had no gene match. DNA of the CDR3: TGTGCCAGCAGTGATTCCGGGACAGGGGACGAGCAGTACTTC. It is translated as CASSDSGTGDEQYF.